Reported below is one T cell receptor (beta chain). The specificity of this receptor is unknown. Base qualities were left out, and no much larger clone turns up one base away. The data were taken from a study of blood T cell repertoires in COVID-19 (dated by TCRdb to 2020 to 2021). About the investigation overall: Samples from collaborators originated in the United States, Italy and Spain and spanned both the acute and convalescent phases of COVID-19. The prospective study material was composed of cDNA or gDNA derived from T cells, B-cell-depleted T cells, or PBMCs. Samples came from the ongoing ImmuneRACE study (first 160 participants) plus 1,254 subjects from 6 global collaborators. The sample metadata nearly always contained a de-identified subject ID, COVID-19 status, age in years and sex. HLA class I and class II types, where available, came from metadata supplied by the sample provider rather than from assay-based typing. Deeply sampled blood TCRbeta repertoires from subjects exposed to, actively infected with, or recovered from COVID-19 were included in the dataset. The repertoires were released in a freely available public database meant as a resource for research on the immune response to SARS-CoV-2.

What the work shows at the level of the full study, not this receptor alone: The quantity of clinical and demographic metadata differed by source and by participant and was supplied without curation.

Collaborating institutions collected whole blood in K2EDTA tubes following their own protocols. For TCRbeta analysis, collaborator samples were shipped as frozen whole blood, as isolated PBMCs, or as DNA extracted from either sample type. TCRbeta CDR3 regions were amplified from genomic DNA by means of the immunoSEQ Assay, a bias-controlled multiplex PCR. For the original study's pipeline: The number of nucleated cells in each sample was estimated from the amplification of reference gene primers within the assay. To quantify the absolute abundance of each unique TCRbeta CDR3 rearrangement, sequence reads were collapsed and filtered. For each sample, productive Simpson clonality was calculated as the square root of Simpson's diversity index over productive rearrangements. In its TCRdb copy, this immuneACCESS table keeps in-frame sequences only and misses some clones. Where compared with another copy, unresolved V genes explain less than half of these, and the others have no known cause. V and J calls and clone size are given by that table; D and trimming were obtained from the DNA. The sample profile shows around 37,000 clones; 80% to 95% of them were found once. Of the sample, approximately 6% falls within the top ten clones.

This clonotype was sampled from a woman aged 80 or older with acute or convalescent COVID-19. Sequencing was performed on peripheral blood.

The CDR3 reads as follows: CSASPGDTQNTEAFF. The DNA sequence is as follows: TGCAGTGCTAGTCCTGGGGACACACAAAACACTGAAGCTTTCTTT. Rearrangement joined TRBV20-1 to TRBJ1-1; the D gene is perhaps TRBD1, from 6 matching bases. A distance of 16 bases separates the germline ends of V and J, which lose 3 bases and 2 bases respectively. Measured from the cysteine to the phenylalanine, the CDR3 is 15 residues long. The kept DNA is CDR3 alone, 45 bases in frame from the first base. The CDR1 and CDR2 encoded by the germline V gene (reference sequence) are DFQATT and SNEGSKA.